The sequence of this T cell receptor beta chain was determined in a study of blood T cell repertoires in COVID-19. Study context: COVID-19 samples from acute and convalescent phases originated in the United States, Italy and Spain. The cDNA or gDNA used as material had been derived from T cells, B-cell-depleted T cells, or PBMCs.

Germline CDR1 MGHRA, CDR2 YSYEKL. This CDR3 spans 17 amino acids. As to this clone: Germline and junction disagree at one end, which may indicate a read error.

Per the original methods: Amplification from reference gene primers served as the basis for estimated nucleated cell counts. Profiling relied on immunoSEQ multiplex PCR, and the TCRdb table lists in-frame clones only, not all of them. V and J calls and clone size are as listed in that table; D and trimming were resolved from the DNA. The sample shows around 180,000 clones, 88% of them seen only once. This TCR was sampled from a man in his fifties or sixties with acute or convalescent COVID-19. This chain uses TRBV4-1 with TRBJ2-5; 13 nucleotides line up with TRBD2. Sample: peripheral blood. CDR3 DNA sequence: TGCGCCAGCAGCCAAGATCGCGGGACTAGCGGGGAAGAGTCCCAGTACTTC. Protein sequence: CASSQDRGTSGEESQYF.